Listed below are T cell receptor beta chains from one sample, sequenced in a study of tumor-infiltrating lymphocytes in primary liver carcinoma. TCRdb recomputed calls from the multiplex PCR reads with MiXCR, one row per CDR3 protein. The table includes more than 95,000 distinct CDR3 sequences, under 65% detected once. Specimen: liver tumor tissue from sampling region 3. These receptors came from a woman aged 55 to 70 with primary liver carcinoma and hepatitis B virus infection. Both conserved end residues are part of each CDR3.

TRBV11-3 | CASSLMGGAEAFF
TRBV29-1 | CSVTGRSGKNNEQFF
TRBV11-1 | CASSLRQRTGESHF
TRBV6-1 | CASIDYQDRYQPQHF
TRBV6-5 | CASRPTSGSSYEQYF
TRBV4-1 | CGSTQFATYTGELFF
TRBV11-1 | CASCPSGQGAYEQYF
TRBV7-9 | CASSLQYTGELFF
TRBV6-2/TRBV6-3 | CASRGTGLGTEAFF
TRBV11-1 | CASSLGGTAYNEQLF
TRBV30 | CAWSTGTASNQPQHF
TRBV6-6 | CANTKAITGSRNQPQHF
TRBV28 | CASRRQGASEQYF
TRBV5-5 | CASSLVASGSTDTQYF
TRBV29-1 | CSVDSLSGQFF
TRBV25-1 | CARSRGNYGYTF
TRBV2 | CASDAPLAGERNEQFF
TRBV5-4 | CTSSYEEGQFYGYTF
TRBV12-3/TRBV12-4 | CASSLHWDPPSYNEQFF
TRBV12-3/TRBV12-4 | CASSLRGWAIGNTEAFF
TRBV11-2 | CVSSFVMCSPLHF
TRBV6-5 | CASSRNPVYSNQPQHF
TRBV11-3 | CASSPPMDGRQETQYF
TRBV4-2 | CATSQDGTTKEAQYF
TRBV11-2 | CASSTGGIIYGYTF
TRBV28 | CATGNGNTEAFF
TRBV11-2 | CASNSPTSGGGGEQYF
TRBV5-4 | CASSFLTGKFYGYTF
TRBV11-3 | CASSRLDRVLVFF
TRBV6-1 | CASSAGGGYEQYF
TRBV14 | CASSRQQGGGRFF
TRBV10-1 | CASSESMGRTDTQYF
TRBV12-3/TRBV12-4 | CASSSQGGYGYTF
TRBV29-1 | CSVEYDGNTVAFF
TRBV6-5 | CTNSYGLNQPQHF
TRBV11-2 | CASSYRDGGWSPLHF
TRBV6-6 | CASSYAVGISNQPQHF
TRBV28 | CASSPGSQRTQYF
TRBV6-5 | CASSLTSGSSYEQYF
TRBV6-6 | CASSYSGESGELFF
TRBV6-5 | CASCYAASRRADTQYF
TRBV6-4 | CASSSGDTGELFF
TRBV6-1 | CASRFGSTNYGYTF
TRBV29-1 | CSVSRGFKYNEQFF
TRBV11-2 | CASSPSGGGQTQYF